The T cell receptor beta chain under discussion was sequenced for a study of T cells after posttransplantation cyclophosphamide. Study conclusions and caveats: Tissue-infiltrating T cells from skin or gut overlapped little with blood T cells. Donor-recipient repertoire similarity was low at 1-2 months, rising over year one.

This CDR3 comprises 17 residues. CDR1 LGHNA and CDR2 YSLEER come from the germline V gene. Losses at the gene ends were 4 bases for V and 4 bases for J; bases not matched to a gene: 13. Busulfan-fludarabine conditioning, marrow transplant, and cyclophosphamide on days +3 and +4 were administered. This clone was seen at least ten times. The antigen is not known. Method: immunoSEQ multiplex PCR; TCRdb's copy keeps in-frame clones and lacks some. This sample comprises several thousand clones, none seen once only. The receptor's source is a male patient in his fifties who received an allogeneic stem cell transplant from a related donor and was CMV-positive. Some T cells may have originated in the graft donor. The sample consisted of PBMCs, taken roughly 340 days after allogeneic stem cell transplant with posttransplant cyclophosphamide. The genes are TRBV4-3 and TRBJ1-2, with 9 bases lining up with TRBD1. The CDR3: CASSPRQGEAPRYGYTF. In DNA form, the CDR3 reads TGCGCCAGCAGCCCTAGACAGGGGGAGGCTCCCCGCTATGGCTACACCTTC.